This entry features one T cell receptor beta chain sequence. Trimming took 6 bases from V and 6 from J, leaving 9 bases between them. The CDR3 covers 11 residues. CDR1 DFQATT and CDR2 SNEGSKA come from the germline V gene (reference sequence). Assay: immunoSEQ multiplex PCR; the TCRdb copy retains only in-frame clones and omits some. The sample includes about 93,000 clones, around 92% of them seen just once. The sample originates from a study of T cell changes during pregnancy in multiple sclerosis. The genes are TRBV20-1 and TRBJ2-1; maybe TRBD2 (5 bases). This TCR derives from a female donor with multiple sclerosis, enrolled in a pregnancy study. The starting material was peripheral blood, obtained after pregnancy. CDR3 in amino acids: CSASGLNEQFF. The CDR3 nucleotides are TGCAGTGCAAGCGGACTCAATGAGCAGTTCTTC.